At least ten counts were recorded for the clone carrying this TCR beta chain. Its antigen is as yet unknown. Germline loops: CDR1 GTSNPN, CDR2 SVGIG (reference sequence). Trimming removed 0 bases at V and 5 bases at J, with 17 bases between. The CDR3 covers 15 residues. This specimen comes from a study of spatial heterogeneity in lung cancer. Study-wide context: TCR transcript abundance in tumor regions was strongly correlated with the T cell module score obtained from matched bulk RNA-seq. Within raw reads, each unique TCR and UMI combination appeared on average more than ten times. Points from the study as a whole: In tumor T cells, estimated coverage reached roughly 6.8% for alpha chains and 13% for beta chains. It was found that expanded intratumoral alpha and beta TCR counts tracked tumor mutation counts.

Time point reported: sample taken at primary tumor resection. Via MiXCR, TCRdb re-called the 5' RACE reads, giving one row per CDR3 protein. The top ten hold approximately 6.8% of the sample, which has under 20,000 distinct CDR3 sequences, 6.2% seen once. The TCR originated in a male donor with early-stage non-small cell lung cancer. The chain recombines TRBV30 with TRBJ2-7; D is perhaps TRBD2 (6 bases). The sequenced sample was lung tumor tissue, obtained at surgery. The chain's CDR3 is CAWSVLGGIENEQYF. The CDR3 nucleotides are TGTGCCTGGAGTGTACTAGGAGGGATAGAGAACGAGCAGTACTTC.